The present entry profiles one TCR beta chain with its context. Its antigen is undetermined. The V gene end was trimmed by 2 bases and the J gene end by 2 bases; junction bases not matched to a gene: 0. This CDR3 is built from 14 residues. CDR1 is SGHRS, CDR2 YFSETQ, per germline. These data are taken from a study of Ad26.COV2.S vaccination and SARS-CoV-2 variants. Indicated treatment: around 19 received Ad26.COV2.S at low or high dose, single or two shots; 5 received placebo; per-sample allocation not given. Collection of samples fell on day 63 after the first vaccine or placebo injection. General observations from the study: Overall T cell responses may have been underestimated by the analyses of TCR breadth and depth.

The repertoire was sequenced with immunoSEQ multiplex PCR; TCRdb's copy has only in-frame clones and lacks some. The repertoire holds about 280,000 clones, with about 87% as singletons. The sample here was peripheral blood, taken in a trial of Ad26.COV2.S vaccine versus placebo. This sequence originates from a person between 18 and 59 years old who received the Ad26.COV2.S COVID-19 vaccine or a placebo. V usage is TRBV5-1 and J usage is TRBJ2-7, with 11 bases lining up with TRBD2. The chain's CDR3 is CASSFSGGAYEQYF. The CDR3 DNA sequence: TGCGCCAGCAGCTTTAGCGGGGGGGCCTACGAGCAGTACTTC. Supplemented by reference TRBV5-1 and TRBJ2-7, the full variable domain reads KAGVTQTPRYLIKTRGQQVTLSCSPISGHRSVSWYQQTPGQGLQFLFEYFSETQRNKGNFPGRFSGRQFSNSRSEMNVSTLELGDSALYLCASSFSGGAYEQYFGPGTRLTVT.